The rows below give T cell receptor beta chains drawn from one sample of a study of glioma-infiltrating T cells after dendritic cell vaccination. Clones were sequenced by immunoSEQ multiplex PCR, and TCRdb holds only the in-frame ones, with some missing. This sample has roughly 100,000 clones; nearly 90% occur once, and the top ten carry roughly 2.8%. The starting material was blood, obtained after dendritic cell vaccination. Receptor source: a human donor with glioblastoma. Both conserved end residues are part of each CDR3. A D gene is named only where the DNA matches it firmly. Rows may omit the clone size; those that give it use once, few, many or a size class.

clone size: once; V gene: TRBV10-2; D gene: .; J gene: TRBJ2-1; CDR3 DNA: TGCGCCAGCAGCCTCTCTCCAGTTGAGCAGTTCTTC; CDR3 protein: CASSLSPVEQFF
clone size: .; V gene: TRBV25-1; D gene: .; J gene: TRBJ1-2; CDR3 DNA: TGTGCCAGCAGTGAAGAGGGCAGCGGCGCGGGCTACACCTTC; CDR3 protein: CASSEEGSGAGYTF
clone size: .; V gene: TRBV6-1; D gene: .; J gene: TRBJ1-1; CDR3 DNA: TGTGCCAGCAGTGAAGGCGCAGGGAACACTGAAGCTTTCTTT; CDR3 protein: CASSEGAGNTEAFF
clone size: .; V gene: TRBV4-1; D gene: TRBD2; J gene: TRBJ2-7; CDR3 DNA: TGCGCCAGCAGCCAAGTTCTCGACGCGGGGAGGGGTCGGCAGTACTTC; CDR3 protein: CASSQVLDAGRGRQYF
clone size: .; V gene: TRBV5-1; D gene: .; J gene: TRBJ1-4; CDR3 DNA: TGCGCCAGCAGCTCAGCAGGGGAGGGGGAAAAACTGTTTTTT; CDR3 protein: CASSSAGEGEKLFF
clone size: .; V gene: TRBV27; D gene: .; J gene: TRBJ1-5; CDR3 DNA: TGTGCCAGCCGCCCCGGGGACACGAGCAATCAGCCCCAGCATTTT; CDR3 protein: CASRPGDTSNQPQHF
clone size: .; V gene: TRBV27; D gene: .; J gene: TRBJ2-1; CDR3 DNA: TGTGCCAGCACCTCAGTCCGTCAGTACAATGAGCAGTTCTTC; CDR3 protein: CASTSVRQYNEQFF
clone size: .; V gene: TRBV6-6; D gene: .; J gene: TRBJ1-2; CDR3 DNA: TGTGCCACCACATTACTGCCGGGGGGAAGTGGCTACACCTTC; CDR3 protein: CATTLLPGGSGYTF
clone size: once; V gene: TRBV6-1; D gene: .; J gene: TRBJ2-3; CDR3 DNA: TGTGCCAGCAGCCAGGGGTTTTGGGCCACAGATACGCAGTATTTT; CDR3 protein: CASSQGFWATDTQYF
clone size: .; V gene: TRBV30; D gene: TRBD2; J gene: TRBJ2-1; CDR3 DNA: TGTGCCCGGACTAGCGGGGGCAATGAGCAGTTCTTC; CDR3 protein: CARTSGGNEQFF
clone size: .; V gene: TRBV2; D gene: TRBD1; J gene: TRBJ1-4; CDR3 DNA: TGTGCCAGCAGGGAAATTACAGGGGGCAATGAAAAACTGTTTTTT; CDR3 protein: CASREITGGNEKLFF
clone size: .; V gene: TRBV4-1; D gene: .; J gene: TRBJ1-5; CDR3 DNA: TGCGCCAGCAGCCAAGGCCAGGGCGATCAGCCCCAGCATTTT; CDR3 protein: CASSQGQGDQPQHF
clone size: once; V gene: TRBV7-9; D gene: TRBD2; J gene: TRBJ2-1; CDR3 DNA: TGTGCCAGCAGCTTTACGGGACTAGCGGACAATGAGCAGTTCTTC; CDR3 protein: CASSFTGLADNEQFF
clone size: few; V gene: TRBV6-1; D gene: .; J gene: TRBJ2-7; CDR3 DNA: TGTGCCAGCAGTGATATCCGAGTCTACTCGCTCGAGCAGTACTTC; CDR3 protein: CASSDIRVYSLEQYF
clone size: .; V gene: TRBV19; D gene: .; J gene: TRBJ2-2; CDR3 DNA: TGTGCCAGTAGTACTATCGATAGAGTCCCCGGGGAGCTGTTTTTT; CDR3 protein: CASSTIDRVPGELFF
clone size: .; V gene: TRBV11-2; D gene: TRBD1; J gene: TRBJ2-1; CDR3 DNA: TGTGCCAGCAGCCTAGGACAGGGGGATGAGCAGTTCTTC; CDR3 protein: CASSLGQGDEQFF
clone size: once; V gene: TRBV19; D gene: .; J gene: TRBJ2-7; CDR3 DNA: TGTGCCTCTGGGGGGGCCGACGAGCAGTACTTC; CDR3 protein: CASGGADEQYF
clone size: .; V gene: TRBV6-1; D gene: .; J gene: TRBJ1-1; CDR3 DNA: TGTGCCAGCAGCGAGGACAGCGTAAACACTGAAGCTTTCTTT; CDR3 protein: CASSEDSVNTEAFF
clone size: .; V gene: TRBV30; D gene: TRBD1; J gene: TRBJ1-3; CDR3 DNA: TGTGCCTGGAGGTTTCCGGGACAGGGGGCGAGAAACACCATATATTTT; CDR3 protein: CAWRFPGQGARNTIYF
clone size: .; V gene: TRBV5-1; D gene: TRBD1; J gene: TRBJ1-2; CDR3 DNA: TGCGCCAGCAGCCCGCAGGGGGCGGCTAACTATGGCTACACCTTC; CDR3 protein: CASSPQGAANYGYTF
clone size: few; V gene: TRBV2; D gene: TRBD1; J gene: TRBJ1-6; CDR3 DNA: TGTGCCAGACAGGGGAACTCCTATAATTCACCCCTCCACTTT; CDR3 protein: CARQGNSYNSPLHF
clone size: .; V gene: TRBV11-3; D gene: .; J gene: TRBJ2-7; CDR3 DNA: TGTGCCAGCAGCGATGGAGGGAGGACCGAGCAGTACTTC; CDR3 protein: CASSDGGRTEQYF
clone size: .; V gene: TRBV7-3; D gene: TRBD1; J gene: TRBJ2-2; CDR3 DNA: TGTGCCAGCAGCCAGGGACAGGGGAACTCCGGGGAGCTGTTTTTT; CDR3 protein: CASSQGQGNSGELFF
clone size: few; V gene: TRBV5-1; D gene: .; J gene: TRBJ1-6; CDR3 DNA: TGCGCCAGCAGCTTGGAGGCGGGGGCGCGAAATTCACCCCTCCACTTT; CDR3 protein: CASSLEAGARNSPLHF
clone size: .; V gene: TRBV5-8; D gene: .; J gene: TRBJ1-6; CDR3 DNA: TGTGCCAGCAGCGTTGGTATACTCTATAATTCACCCCTCCACTTT; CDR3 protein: CASSVGILYNSPLHF
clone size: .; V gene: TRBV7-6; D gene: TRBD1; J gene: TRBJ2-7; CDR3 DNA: TGTGCCAGCAGCTTCCGACAGGGGGTTCTGGATCAGCAGTACTTC; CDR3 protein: CASSFRQGVLDQQYF
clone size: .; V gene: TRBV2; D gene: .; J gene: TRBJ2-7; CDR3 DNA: TGTGCCAGCAGTGAAATGGGGCAGGGTGTGTTCGAGCAGTACTTC; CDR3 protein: CASSEMGQGVFEQYF
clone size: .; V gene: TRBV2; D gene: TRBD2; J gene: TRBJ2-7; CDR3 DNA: TGTGCCAGCAGCGGTGGGCCTAGCGGAGTCTACGAGCAGTACTTC; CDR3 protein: CASSGGPSGVYEQYF